Listed below are T cell receptor beta chains from one sample, sequenced in a study of T cell responses to AZD1222 COVID-19 vaccine. Sequencing was performed with immunoSEQ multiplex PCR; in TCRdb, only in-frame clones are kept and a portion is missing. The sample carries under 250,000 clones, about 92% recorded once. Source: peripheral blood, taken on day 0 of MenACWY control vaccination. These receptors were collected from an adult in good health. Each CDR3 is given with its conserved first and last residue. A D gene is named only where the DNA matches it firmly. Clone size is given for some rows only: seen once, a few or many times, or a class if the clone is expanded.

-	-	TRBJ2-7	TRBV30	CAWGPEKQYF	TGTGCCTGGGGACCTGAAAAGCAGTACTTC
-	-	TRBJ1-2	TRBV5-1	CASSGGGPTSGYTF	TGCGCCAGCAGCGGTGGGGGACCTACTTCTGGCTACACCTTC
-	-	TRBJ1-1	TRBV29-1	CSAERGTQNTEAFF	TGCAGCGCAGAGCGGGGGACACAAAACACTGAAGCTTTCTTT
-	-	TRBJ1-2	TRBV19	CASSITGGALGYGYTF	TGTGCCAGTAGTATAACCGGCGGGGCGCTAGGCTATGGCTACACCTTC
-	TRBD2	TRBJ2-3	TRBV4-2	CASSQRLTSGGSADTQYF	TGTGCCAGCAGCCAACGTCTGACTAGCGGGGGTTCCGCAGATACGCAGTATTTT
-	-	TRBJ1-2	TRBV4-1	CASSQGEGYGYTF	TGCGCCAGCAGCCAGGGAGAGGGGTATGGCTACACCTTC
once	TRBD1	TRBJ1-5	TRBV10-2	CASSEPGTGGNQPQHF	TGCGCCAGCAGTGAGCCCGGGACAGGGGGAAATCAGCCCCAGCATTTT
-	-	TRBJ1-1	TRBV13	CASSLVAREGTEAFF	TGTGCCAGCAGCTTAGTTGCCCGGGAGGGCACTGAAGCTTTCTTT
-	TRBD1	TRBJ2-3	TRBV11-1	CASSGSRDRVTDTQYF	TGTGCCAGCAGCGGATCCCGGGACAGGGTCACAGATACGCAGTATTTT
-	TRBD1	TRBJ1-6	TRBV25-1	CASTEFDRDNSPLHF	TGTGCCAGCACCGAGTTTGACAGGGATAATTCACCCCTCCACTTT
-	-	TRBJ2-5	TRBV4-1	CASSHQPTMGQETQYF	TGCGCCAGCAGCCACCAACCTACCATGGGTCAAGAGACCCAGTACTTC
-	-	TRBJ2-1	TRBV4-1	CASSQYLRNEQFF	TGCGCCAGCAGCCAATATCTACGCAATGAGCAGTTCTTC
-	TRBD2	TRBJ2-7	TRBV30	CAWGPGLAGIYEQYF	TGTGCCTGGGGGCCCGGACTAGCGGGGATATACGAGCAGTACTTC
once	-	TRBJ2-7	TRBV5-1	CASSLDAGRSSYEQYF	TGCGCCAGCAGCTTGGACGCAGGCCGGAGCTCCTACGAGCAGTACTTC
few	-	TRBJ1-1	TRBV19	CASSIDRGTEAFF	TGTGCCAGTAGTATAGATCGTGGCACTGAAGCTTTCTTT
-	-	TRBJ2-7	TRBV19	CASSIRHGTAINEQYF	TGTGCCAGTAGTATAAGACACGGGACGGCCATCAACGAGCAGTACTTC
once	TRBD1	TRBJ1-5	TRBV7-2	CASSKEGAVSNQPQHF	TGTGCCAGCAGCAAGGAGGGGGCTGTTAGCAATCAGCCCCAGCATTTT
-	TRBD1	TRBJ1-5	TRBV6-5	CASSPGTGFPQPQHF	TGTGCCAGCAGCCCCGGGACAGGGTTTCCGCAGCCCCAGCATTTT
-	-	TRBJ1-2	TRBV28	CASSTWTEMYGYTF	TGTGCCAGCAGTACTTGGACAGAGATGTATGGCTACACCTTC
-	-	TRBJ1-5	TRBV10-1	CASSVGGHFNQPQHF	TGCGCCAGCAGTGTGGGAGGCCACTTCAATCAGCCCCAGCATTTT
-	TRBD1	TRBJ1-2	TRBV6-6	CASSYGTGGNYGYTF	TGTGCCAGCAGTTACGGAACAGGGGGCAACTATGGCTACACCTTC
-	-	TRBJ1-1	TRBV19	CASSISRAQGTEAFF	TGTGCCAGTAGTATAAGCAGGGCCCAAGGCACTGAAGCTTTCTTT
-	-	TRBJ1-2	TRBV7-2	CASSLASAYGYTF	TGTGCCAGCAGCTTAGCGTCAGCCTATGGCTACACCTTC
-	TRBD2	TRBJ2-2	TRBV27	CASRLSGAGELFF	TGTGCCAGCAGGCTTAGCGGGGCCGGGGAGCTGTTTTTT
once	TRBD1	TRBJ1-2	TRBV11-2	CASSLVTGEDGYTF	TGTGCCAGCAGCTTAGTGACAGGGGAGGATGGCTACACCTTC
-	TRBD1	TRBJ1-1	TRBV18	CASSLGQGMNTEAFF	TGTGCCAGCTCACTAGGACAGGGGATGAACACTGAAGCTTTCTTT
-	-	TRBJ2-7	TRBV2	CASTAGRISYEQYF	TGTGCCAGCACTGCAGGCAGGATATCCTACGAGCAGTACTTC
-	TRBD2	TRBJ2-5	TRBV5-1	CASSLALAGGQETQYF	TGCGCCAGCAGCTTGGCACTAGCGGGGGGCCAAGAGACCCAGTACTTC
-	-	TRBJ1-3	TRBV4-2	CASSQDASTGRGNTIYF	TGTGCCAGCAGCCAAGATGCTTCTACAGGGAGAGGAAACACCATATATTTT
-	-	TRBJ1-4	TRBV27	CASSLMGATNEKLFF	TGTGCCAGCAGTTTAATGGGTGCAACTAATGAAAAACTGTTTTTT
-	TRBD1	TRBJ2-4	TRBV14	CASSRNHRGNIQYF	TGTGCCAGCAGCCGGAACCACAGGGGCAACATTCAGTACTTC
-	TRBD1	TRBJ1-6	TRBV4-3	CASSQSGQGDSPLHF	TGCGCCAGCAGCCAATCAGGACAGGGCGATTCACCCCTCCACTTT
-	-	TRBJ1-2	TRBV4-3	CASSVRDALSGYTF	TGCGCCAGCAGCGTCCGGGACGCTCTCAGTGGCTACACCTTC
once	-	TRBJ2-1	TRBV7-3	CASSPLGGAREQFF	TGTGCCAGCAGCCCCCTTGGGGGGGCCCGGGAGCAGTTCTTC
once	TRBD2	TRBJ2-1	TRBV10-3	CAISEFGGGNNEQFF	TGTGCCATCAGTGAGTTTGGGGGGGGGAACAATGAGCAGTTCTTC
once	-	TRBJ1-3	TRBV7-7	CASSLAGPRSGNTIYF	TGTGCCAGCAGCTTAGCGGGGCCCCGGTCTGGAAACACCATATATTTT
-	-	TRBJ1-2	TRBV5-4	CASSSPDSYGYTF	TGTGCCAGCAGCTCGCCGGACAGCTATGGCTACACCTTC
-	TRBD1	TRBJ1-2	TRBV2	CASSLGTGRYGYTF	TGTGCCAGCAGTCTTGGGACAGGACGATATGGCTACACCTTC
-	-	TRBJ2-1	TRBV14	CASSLPGPVRNNEQFF	TGTGCCAGCAGCCTCCCCGGCCCAGTTAGAAACAATGAGCAGTTCTTC
-	TRBD1	TRBJ1-1	TRBV18	CASSAGQANTEAFF	TGTGCCAGCTCAGCGGGACAGGCGAACACTGAAGCTTTCTTT
-	-	TRBJ1-6	TRBV19	CASTRGRGLTPLHF	TGTGCCAGTACGAGAGGGCGGGGGCTTACACCCCTCCACTTT
-	TRBD1	TRBJ2-7	TRBV7-2	CASSVDRFEQYF	TGTGCCAGCAGCGTGGACAGGTTCGAGCAGTACTTC
few	-	TRBJ1-2	TRBV6-6	CASNEQGQGYTF	TGTGCCAGCAATGAACAGGGTCAGGGCTACACCTTC
-	TRBD1	TRBJ1-4	TRBV7-7	CASRAGTGRNEKLFF	TGTGCCAGCAGGGCCGGGACAGGGAGGAATGAAAAACTGTTTTTT
-	-	TRBJ2-7	TRBV4-2	CASSRGQAYEQYF	TGTGCCAGCAGCCGGGGTCAGGCCTACGAGCAGTACTTC